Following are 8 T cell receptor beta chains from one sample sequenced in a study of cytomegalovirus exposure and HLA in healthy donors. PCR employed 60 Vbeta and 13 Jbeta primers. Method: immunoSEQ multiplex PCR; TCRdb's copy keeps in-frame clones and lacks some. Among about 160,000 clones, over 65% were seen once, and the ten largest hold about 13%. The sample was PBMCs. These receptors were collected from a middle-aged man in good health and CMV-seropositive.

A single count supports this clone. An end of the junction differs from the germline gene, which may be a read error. CDR3 sequence: CAISETGTSGYNERFF. CDR3 nucleotide sequence: TGTGCCATCAGTGAGACCGGGACTAGCGGCTACAATGAGCGGTTCTTC. V is TRBV10-3 and J is TRBJ2-1; 11 positions match TRBD2. Per germline, CDR1 ENHRY and CDR2 SYGVKD. There are 16 residues in the CDR3.

The CDR3 nucleotides read TGCGCCAGCAGCCAAGGGACTGGGGCGGGAGGGGGAGATACGCAGTATTTT. Translating it yields CASSQGTGAGGGDTQYF. The chain employs TRBV4-3 and TRBJ2-3; 9 positions match TRBD2. The CDR3 has 17 amino acids. V dropped 1 base and J dropped 5; count of bases not matched to a gene: 10. Germline-derived CDR1 and CDR2 are LGHNA and YSLEER.

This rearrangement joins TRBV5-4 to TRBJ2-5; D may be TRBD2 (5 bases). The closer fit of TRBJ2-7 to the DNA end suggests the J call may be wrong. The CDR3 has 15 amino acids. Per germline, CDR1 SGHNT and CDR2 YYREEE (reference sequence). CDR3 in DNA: TGTGCCAGCAGCTTAGGCACCGCGGGCTCCTACGAGCAGTACTTC. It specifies CASSLGTAGSYEQYF.

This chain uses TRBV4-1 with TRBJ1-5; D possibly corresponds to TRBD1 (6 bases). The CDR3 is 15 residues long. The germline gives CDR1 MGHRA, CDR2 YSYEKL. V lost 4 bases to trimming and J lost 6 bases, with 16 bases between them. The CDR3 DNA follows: TGCGCCAGCAGCCGAAGTCCAGGGGAGGGTCAGCCCCAGCATTTT. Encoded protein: CASSRSPGEGQPQHF.

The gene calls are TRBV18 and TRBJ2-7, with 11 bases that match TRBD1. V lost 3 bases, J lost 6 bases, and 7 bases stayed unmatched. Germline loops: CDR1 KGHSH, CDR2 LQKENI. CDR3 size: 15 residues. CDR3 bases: TGTGCCAGCTCACCGTGGACAGGGGGCGTGGGCGAGCAGTACTTC. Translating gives CASSPWTGGVGEQYF.

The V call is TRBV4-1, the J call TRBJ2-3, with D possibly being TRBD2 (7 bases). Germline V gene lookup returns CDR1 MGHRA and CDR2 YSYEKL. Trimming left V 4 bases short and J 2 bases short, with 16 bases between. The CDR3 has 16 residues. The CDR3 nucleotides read TGCGCCAGCAGCCGCGACAGGACTAGTTTCACAGATACGCAGTATTTT. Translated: CASSRDRTSFTDTQYF.

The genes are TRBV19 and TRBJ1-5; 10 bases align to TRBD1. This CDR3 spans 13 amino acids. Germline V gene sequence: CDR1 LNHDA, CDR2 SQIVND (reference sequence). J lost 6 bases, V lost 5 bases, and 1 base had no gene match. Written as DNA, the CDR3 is TGTGCCAGTAGTGGGGACAGGGGTCAGCCCCAGCATTTT. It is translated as CASSGDRGQPQHF.

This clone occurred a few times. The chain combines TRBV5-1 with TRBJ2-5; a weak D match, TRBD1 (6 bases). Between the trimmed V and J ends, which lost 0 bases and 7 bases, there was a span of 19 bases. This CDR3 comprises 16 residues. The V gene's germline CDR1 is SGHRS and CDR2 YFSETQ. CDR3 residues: CASSLGPQQGSVTQYF. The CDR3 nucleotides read TGCGCCAGCAGCTTGGGCCCCCAACAGGGATCGGTGACCCAGTACTTC.